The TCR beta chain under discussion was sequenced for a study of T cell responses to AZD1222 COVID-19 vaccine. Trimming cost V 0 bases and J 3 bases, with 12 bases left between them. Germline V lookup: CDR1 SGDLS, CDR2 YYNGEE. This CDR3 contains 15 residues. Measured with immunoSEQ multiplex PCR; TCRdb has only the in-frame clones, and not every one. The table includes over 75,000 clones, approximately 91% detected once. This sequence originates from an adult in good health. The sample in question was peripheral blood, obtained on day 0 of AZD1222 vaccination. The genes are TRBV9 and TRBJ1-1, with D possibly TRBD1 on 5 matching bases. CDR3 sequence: CASSVGSRGDTEAFF. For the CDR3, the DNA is TGTGCCAGCAGCGTAGGAAGTCGGGGGGACACTGAAGCTTTCTTT.